This TCR beta chain was recorded in a study of cytomegalovirus exposure and HLA in healthy donors. CDR1 and CDR2 (germline): SGHAT, FQNNGV. The CDR3 length is 15 residues. The ends were cut back, 0 bases at V and 0 bases at J, with 6 bases in the middle. It was with 60 Vbeta and 13 Jbeta primers that the PCR ran. Some clones are missing from TCRdb's copy, which holds only in-frame ones; the method was immunoSEQ multiplex PCR. In all, the sample yields 40,000 or so clones. V is TRBV11-2 and J is TRBJ2-1, with D uncertain. The source material was PBMCs. The sequence was obtained from a male donor in good health and CMV-seronegative. CDR3 DNA sequence: TGTGCCAGCAGCTTAGACGTGAGCTCCTACAATGAGCAGTTCTTC. It codes for CASSLDVSSYNEQFF.